Following are 30 T cell receptor beta chains from one sample sequenced in a study of OX40 agonist ivuxolimab in advanced cancers. Clones were read by immunoSEQ multiplex PCR, and TCRdb kept only the in-frame ones, dropping some. The sample records about 120,000 clones, around 91% being singletons. The sequenced sample was CD4+ or CD8+ T cells sorted from blood, obtained in a trial of the OX40 agonist ivuxolimab. These receptors came from an adult with an advanced solid tumor such as melanoma, head and neck, liver or kidney cancer.

The gene calls are TRBV5-1 and TRBJ2-5; TRBD1 agrees at 10 bases. J lost 5 bases, V lost 1 base, and 5 bases had no gene match. CDR3 length equals 15 residues. CDR1 is SGHRS and CDR2 is YFSETQ in the germline V gene. The DNA of the CDR3 is TGCGCCAGCAGCTTGTCCGGGACAGGGGTGGAGACCCAGTACTTC. Residues: CASSLSGTGVETQYF.

This chain uses TRBV5-1 with TRBJ1-6; D unclear. The V gene lost 3 bases and the J gene lost 8 bases, with 15 bases spanning the gap. Germline lookup yields CDR1 SGHRS and CDR2 YFSETQ. The CDR3 loop spans 15 amino acids. The CDR3 bases are TGCGCCAGCAGCTCCCAGCTCGGGGAAGATTCACCCCTCCACTTT. It yields the protein CASSSQLGEDSPLHF.

This clone was seen once. An end of the junction differs from the germline gene, which may be a read error. The chain couples TRBV29-1 to TRBJ2-1, with 9 bases fitting TRBD2. CDR1 SQVTM and CDR2 ANQGSEA come from the germline V gene. CDR3 length: 11 amino acids. CDR3 protein: CLAGGYNEQFF. The CDR3 DNA reads TGTCTGGCGGGGGGGTACAATGAGCAGTTCTTC.

This sequence joins TRBV27 and TRBJ1-3, with 8 bases lining up with TRBD1. Germline V gene data show CDR1 as MNHEY and CDR2 as SMNVEV (reference sequence). V was pared by 4 bases and J by 3 bases, with 23 bases of the junction left unmatched. This CDR3 has 21 amino acids. The CDR3 DNA sequence: TGTGCCAGCAGTTCCTTATACAAATCGGACAGGGAGGACATGTATGGAAACACCATATATTTT. Its protein is CASSSLYKSDREDMYGNTIYF.

This rearrangement joins TRBV4-3 to TRBJ2-1; 12 bases align to TRBD2. The germline gives CDR1 LGHNA, CDR2 YSLEER. V trimming: 4 bases; J trimming: 7 bases; junction bases outside the gene matches: 8. CDR3 length: 16 residues. The chain's CDR3 is CASSLSLAGGTNEQFF. In nucleotides, the CDR3 is TGCGCCAGCAGCCTGTCGCTAGCGGGGGGGACGAATGAGCAGTTCTTC.

V is TRBV15 and J is TRBJ2-3; D may match TRBD1 or TRBD2 (6 bases each). This CDR3 region has 16 residues. Germline assignment: CDR1 LNHNV and CDR2 YYDKDF (reference sequence). V dropped 0 bases and J dropped 6 bases, with 16 bases sitting between them. CDR3 region: CATSRDRGRDGDTQYF. CDR3 in DNA: TGTGCCACCAGCAGAGATCGGGGGCGGGACGGGGATACGCAGTATTTT.

This clone has only one observation. This chain uses TRBV5-4 with TRBJ2-1, with D possibly being TRBD2 (7 bases). Trimming removed 5 bases from V and 6 bases from J, with 15 bases in between. CDR1 and CDR2 (germline): SGHNT, YYREEE (reference sequence). The CDR3 is made up of 14 amino acids. The CDR3 nucleotides are TGTGCCAGCAGTGGGACGGGGGGCGGCAATGAGCAGTTCTTC. This encodes CASSGTGGGNEQFF.

The V call is TRBV28, the J call TRBJ1-2; D is unclear. The CDR3 covers 13 residues. The V end lost 6 bases, the J end lost 3 bases, and 11 bases lay between the germline ends. Germline CDR1 reads MDHEN; CDR2 reads SYDVKM. CDR3 region: CASSMERDYGYTF. The DNA of the CDR3 is TGTGCCAGCAGCATGGAGAGGGACTATGGCTACACCTTC.

This clone was seen a single time. The chain joins TRBV6-5 to TRBJ1-6, with a weak D call TRBD1 (5 bases). The CDR3 spans 14 residues. From germline, CDR1 is MNHEY and CDR2 SVGAGI. Trimming removed 5 bases at V and 4 bases at J, with 9 bases between. CDR3 DNA sequence: TGTGCCAGCAGTGACAGAGTTTATAATTCACCCCTCCACTTT. This encodes CASSDRVYNSPLHF.

V usage is TRBV7-2 and J usage is TRBJ2-7; tentatively, D is TRBD1 (5 bases). Per germline, CDR1 SGHTA and CDR2 FQGNSA. Trimming removed 5 bases at V and 0 bases at J, with 14 bases between. The CDR3 consists of 15 residues. As DNA, the CDR3 is TGTGCCAGCAGCGGTAGACAGAATCCCTCCTACGAGCAGTACTTC. Translation gives CASSGRQNPSYEQYF.

The rearrangement joins TRBV21-1 to TRBJ1-1. TRBV21-1 is classified as a pseudogene. CDR3 length equals 11 residues. CDR3 sequence (DNA): TGTGCCAGCAGCTCCCGTCCGAGAGCTTTCTTT. This sequence encodes CASSSRPRAFF.

V is TRBV28 and J is TRBJ1-3; D remains unclear. This CDR3 spans 15 amino acids. Trimming took off 5 bases at V and 7 bases at J, with 18 bases between the two ends. Germline lookup yields CDR1 MDHEN and CDR2 SYDVKM. As DNA, the CDR3 is TGTGCCAGCAGTACCGCCGGGTCAAGGACTAACACCATATATTTT. It encodes CASSTAGSRTNTIYF.

J is TRBJ2-1 and V is TRBV19; TRBD1 agrees at 7 bases. V lost 8 bases to trimming and J lost 0 bases; unmatched junction nucleotides: 7. CDR1 is LNHDA and CDR2 is SQIVND in the germline V gene (reference sequence). This CDR3 contains 15 residues. CDR3 protein: CASLSPGGSYNEQFF. The CDR3 region has the DNA TGTGCCAGTCTTTCGCCAGGGGGCTCCTACAATGAGCAGTTCTTC.

The chain links TRBV28 to TRBJ2-3, with 10 bases that match TRBD1. The CDR3 has 14 amino acids. The V gene's germline CDR1 is MDHEN and CDR2 SYDVKM. With 5 bases clipped from V and 7 bases from J, the junction kept 6 bases outside the gene matches. This chain's CDR3 is CASSERQGANTQYF. Here the CDR3 DNA reads TGTGCCAGCAGTGAGCGACAGGGGGCAAATACGCAGTATTTT.

The chain is built from TRBV7-9 and TRBJ1-1; possible D gene TRBD1, 5 bases. This CDR3 comprises 15 residues. Per the germline V gene, CDR1 is SEHNR and CDR2 is FQNEAQ (reference sequence). V was pared by 5 bases and J by 0 bases, with 13 bases between. The CDR3 sequence is CASSLFGGLNTEAFF. The CDR3 DNA reads TGTGCCAGCAGCCTCTTTGGGGGGTTGAACACTGAAGCTTTCTTT. Full variable domain (rest looked up from reference TRBV7-9 and TRBJ1-1): DTGVSQNPRHKITKRGQNVTFRCDPISEHNRLYWYRQTLGQGPEFLTYFQNEAQLEKSRLLSDRFSAERPKGSFSTLEIQRTEQGDSAMYLCASSLFGGLNTEAFFGQGTRLTVV.

The rearrangement joins TRBV19 to TRBJ2-7; D may match TRBD1 or TRBD2 (5 bases each). Germline values: CDR1 LNHDA, CDR2 SQIVND (reference sequence). Trimming stripped 1 base from V and 2 bases from J, with 9 bases between. There are 14 residues in the CDR3. This CDR3 is CASSIGLGAYEQYF. In nucleotides, the CDR3 is TGTGCCAGTAGTATAGGGCTGGGGGCCTACGAGCAGTACTTC.

The chain has TRBV27 and TRBJ2-1; 7 bases agree with TRBD2. In germline, CDR1 is MNHEY, CDR2 SMNVEV (reference sequence). There are 13 residues in the CDR3. V lost 3 bases and J lost 9; bases outside the gene matches: 5. CDR3 coding DNA: TGTGCCAGCAGTTTCATGGGACTACCTGAGCAGTTCTTC. Encoded protein: CASSFMGLPEQFF.

The chain joins TRBV28 to TRBJ2-7; 8 positions agree with TRBD2. Germline V CDR1 and CDR2: MDHEN, SYDVKM. V lost 5 bases to trimming and J lost 3 bases; unmatched junction nucleotides: 6. The CDR3 is made up of 14 amino acids. CDR3 protein: CASSPRGGVYEQYF. DNA of the CDR3: TGTGCCAGCAGTCCCCGGGGGGGGGTCTACGAGCAGTACTTC. Full variable domain (outside the CDR3, taken from reference TRBV28 and TRBJ2-7): DVKVTQSSRYLVKRTGEKVFLECVQDMDHENMFWYRQDPGLGLRLIYFSYDVKMKEKGDIPEGYSVSREKKERFSLILESASTNQTSMYLCASSPRGGVYEQYFGPGTRLTVT.

This chain connects TRBV9 to TRBJ2-1; TRBD2 aligns across 10 bases. There are 16 residues in the CDR3. J was trimmed by 4 bases and V by 0 bases; bases with no gene match: 4. Germline V gene sequence: CDR1 SGDLS, CDR2 YYNGEE. CDR3 region: CASSVVSGGRYNEQFF. The CDR3 coding sequence is TGTGCCAGCAGCGTAGTTAGCGGGGGGAGGTACAATGAGCAGTTCTTC.

V is TRBV5-8 and J is TRBJ1-5; D ambiguous. CDR3 size: 13 residues. The germline V and J ends were trimmed by 5 bases and 0 bases, with 6 bases remaining between them. Germline loops: CDR1 SGHTS, CDR2 YDEGEE. The CDR3 spells CASRYNSNQPQHF. The CDR3 DNA sequence: TGTGCCAGCAGATACAATAGCAATCAGCCCCAGCATTTT.

V gene TRBV2 combines with J gene TRBJ1-2; unclear D gene. The CDR3 is 15 amino acids. The germline CDR1 and CDR2 sequences are SNHLY and FYNNEI. The V gene lost 8 bases and the J gene lost 6 bases, with 22 bases spanning the gap. The CDR3 loop is CASGNVKRIVDGYTF. Here the CDR3 DNA reads TGTGCCAGCGGAAACGTAAAACGGATCGTTGATGGCTACACCTTC. Supplemented by reference TRBV2 and TRBJ1-2, the full variable domain reads EPEVTQTPSHQVTQMGQEVILRCVPISNHLYFYWYRQILGQKVEFLVSFYNNEISEKSEIFDDQFSVERPDGSNFTLKIRSTKLEDSAMYFCASGNVKRIVDGYTFGSGTRLTVV.

The gene calls are TRBV7-3 and TRBJ2-1, with D maybe TRBD2 (6 bases). This CDR3 is built from 16 residues. Looked up from germline, CDR1 is SGHTA and CDR2 is FQGTGA. V was trimmed by 5 bases and J by 0 bases, leaving 14 bases between them. CDR3 sequence (DNA): TGTGCCAGCAGCGATCCCGCGGGGAACTCCTACAATGAGCAGTTCTTC. Its protein product is CASSDPAGNSYNEQFF.

The gene calls are TRBV5-4 and TRBJ2-1; 7 nucleotides line up with TRBD1. The CDR3 extends over 13 amino acids. The trim removed 1 base at V and 7 bases at J, leaving 2 bases unmatched. Per germline, CDR1 SGHNT and CDR2 YYREEE (reference sequence). CDR3 residues: CASSLQGVNEQFF. As DNA, the CDR3 is TGTGCCAGCAGCTTGCAGGGGGTAAATGAGCAGTTCTTC.

The rearrangement links TRBV9 to TRBJ2-6, with TRBD1 identical over 7 bases. The V and J ends lost 4 bases and 0 bases, in that order; junction bases with no gene match: 4. Germline V lookup: CDR1 SGDLS, CDR2 YYNGEE. The CDR3 covers 16 residues. The CDR3 loop is CASSTGVASGANVLTF. The DNA for the CDR3 is TGTGCCAGCAGCACAGGGGTGGCCTCTGGGGCCAACGTCCTGACTTTC. Full variable domain (remainder filled in from reference TRBV9 and TRBJ2-6): DSGVTQTPKHLITATGQRVTLRCSPRSGDLSVYWYQQSLDQGLQFLIQYYNGEERAKGNILERFSAQQFPDLHSELNLSSLELGDSALYFCASSTGVASGANVLTFGAGSRLTVL.

This chain joins TRBV21-1 and TRBJ1-5. TRBV21-1 is listed as a pseudogene. The CDR3 extends over 14 amino acids. The CDR3 coding sequence is TGTGCCAGCCGGAACCTGCAACGGGGGCAGCCCCAGCATTTT. Translating gives CASRNLQRGQPQHF.

With respect to this clone: This sample includes further DNA sequences coding for the same CDR3. As DNA, the CDR3 is TGCGCCAGCAGCCAGACAGGGCGCGAGACCCAGTACTTC. Translation gives CASSQTGRETQYF. This chain links TRBV4-3 with TRBJ2-5; 7 bases align to TRBD1. The V gene end was trimmed by 3 bases and the J gene end by 5 bases; junction bases not matched to a gene: 3. Germline lookup yields CDR1 LGHNA and CDR2 YSLEER. The CDR3 is 13 amino acids.

This sequence joins TRBV21-1 and TRBJ1-1; TRBD1, the D gene given by the table, was not confirmed from the DNA. TRBV21-1 is marked as a pseudogene. The CDR3 is 16 amino acids. The CDR3 DNA reads TGTGCCAGCAGCAAAGACGGGGTACAGGGGAGCGCTGAAGCTTTCTTT. The encoded protein is CASSKDGVQGSAEAFF.

The CDR3 sequence: CASSMASGDAQYF. The CDR3 DNA follows: TGTGCCAGTAGTATGGCTAGCGGGGATGCGCAGTATTTT. The chain is built from TRBV19 and TRBJ2-3, with 9 bases lining up with TRBD2. Per germline, CDR1 LNHDA and CDR2 SQIVND (reference sequence). V lost 3 bases to trimming and J lost 10 bases; unmatched junction nucleotides: 5. The CDR3 has 13 amino acids.

This chain links TRBV4-1 with TRBJ1-5; the D gene is possibly TRBD1 (5 bases). This CDR3 is 14 amino acids long. V lost 4 bases to trimming and J lost 4 bases, with 11 bases between them. Germline CDR1 is MGHRA and CDR2 is YSYEKL. The CDR3 nucleotides read TGCGCCAGCAGCCGAGCCGGGGGGAATCAGCCCCAGCATTTT. Translated, it gives CASSRAGGNQPQHF.

The chain carries TRBV5-1 and TRBJ1-1; D gene uncertain. Germline CDR1 is SGHRS and CDR2 is YFSETQ. Trimming took off 2 bases at V and 11 bases at J, with 13 bases between the two ends. This CDR3 has 12 amino acids. DNA of the CDR3: TGCGCCAGCAGCTTCTCGGTGGATACGGCTTTCTTT. Amino acid sequence: CASSFSVDTAFF.